This entry concerns a single TCR beta chain. Its antigen remains unidentified. The data were obtained in a study of T cells expressing NK-cell markers. Findings of the study overall: There remained a lack of clarity about HCMV specificity of expanded NKG2C+ T cell clones.

The CDR3 covers 14 residues. Per germline, CDR1 DFQATT and CDR2 SNEGSKA (reference sequence). One entry per CDR3 protein, without DNA, is what TCRdb gives after re-calling the 5' RACE reads. Its table lists hundreds of thousands of distinct CDR3 sequences. The source material was blood T cells: a sorted CD56 or NKG2C T cell subset, CD4+ or CD8+ T cells, or bulk PBMC T cells (not recorded which). This receptor was identified in a man aged 18-75 years in good health. This chain uses TRBV20-1 with TRBJ2-7. This CDR3 reads CSAKLLPQLYEQYF.